The present T cell receptor (beta chain) was sequenced within a study of T cells in women clearing cervical HPV infection. As to this clone: The read ends 3 residues before the CDR3 terminus; that terminus is restored from the germline J gene.

Clones were read by immunoSEQ multiplex PCR, and TCRdb kept only the in-frame ones, dropping some. The specimen's table records 25,000 to 35,000 clones. The CDR3 runs to 14 residues. Per the germline V gene, CDR1 is LGHNT and CDR2 is FRNRAP. Deletions cut 7 bases from V and 5 bases from J, with 15 bases between. This chain connects TRBV12-5 to TRBJ1-5, with D possibly TRBD1 on 5 matching bases. The sequenced material came from blood buffy coat. The sequence was obtained from a woman between 18 and 70 years old with a cervical HPV16 infection that either progressed to CIN3+ or cleared (not recorded which). The sequenced part of the CDR3 DNA is TGTGCTAGTGTACATGACCGGGGGTATCAGCCC. Translating it yields CASVHDRGYQP. The CDR3, in full, reads CASVHDRGYQPQHF.